This TCR beta chain originates from a study of T cells in Graves' hyperthyroidism and ophthalmopathy. Amplification of TCR beta CDR3 regions used RNA as the template. The study used the HTBI primer set for a first-round RT-PCR of the TCR CDR3. TCRdb used MiXCR to reprocess the multiplex PCR reads, holding one entry per CDR3 protein. The sample lists about 500,000 distinct CDR3 sequences, roughly 14% occurring once. Germline V gives CDR1 KGHDR, CDR2 SFDVKD. The CDR3 has 13 residues. V was clipped by 9 bases and J by 1 base, with 10 bases between them. This clonotype appeared once. The antigen is not known. Notes on the study in general: Most clonotypes expanded in thyroid above 0.001 were likewise present in blood.

What was sequenced was blood. The chain joins TRBV24-1 to TRBJ2-3; D remains unclear. The sequence was collected from a woman aged 18-30 years with Graves' hyperthyroidism. The CDR3 is CATGSLGTDTQYF. In DNA form, the CDR3 reads TGTGCCACCGGATCTTTGGGCACAGATACGCAGTATTTT.